The present T cell receptor (beta chain) was sequenced within a study of Graves' ophthalmopathy and Graves' hyperthyroidism. Looked up from germline, CDR1 is MGHDK and CDR2 is SYGVNS. This CDR3 is 16 amino acids long. V dropped 1 base and J dropped 7 bases, with 14 bases sitting between them. CDR3 regions of TCR beta were amplified from RNA transcripts. RT-PCR in the first round used HTBI primers; a second-round multiplex PCR followed. From the multiplex PCR reads, TCRdb called clonotypes with MiXCR, one entry per CDR3 protein. The table includes 680,000 or so distinct CDR3 sequences, about a fifth detected once.

The source material was peripheral blood. This chain connects TRBV25-1 to TRBJ1-6; D not certain. This sequence was found in a woman aged 18-29 years with stable Graves' hyperthyroidism. Some clones in this sample may be carry-over from other donors' samples. CDR3 amino acids: CASSELNSGGNSPLHF. CDR3 DNA: TGTGCCAGCAGTGAATTAAATAGTGGCGGGAATTCACCCCTCCACTTT.